Below are 29 T cell receptor beta chains sequenced from a single sample in a study of long-term antiretroviral therapy in people with HIV. It was version v3.0 of the immunoSEQ assay that was run at survey level. TCRdb's table, derived via immunoSEQ multiplex PCR, lists solely in-frame clones and lacks some. The table shows 20,000 to 25,000 clones, with roughly 87% occurring only once. Specimen: unsorted PBMCs, collected 0.2 years before starting antiretroviral therapy. The receptors stem from a man younger than 35 with HIV.

This rearrangement joins TRBV4-2 to TRBJ1-1; 8 positions agree with TRBD1. The germline V gene encodes CDR1 LGHNA and CDR2 YNFKEQ. The CDR3 is made up of 15 amino acids. J gave up 5 bases and V 0 bases, and 5 bases lay outside the gene matches. DNA of the CDR3: TGTGCCAGCAGCCAAGACAGGGGGCTAAATACTGAAGCTTTCTTT. Translation: CASSQDRGLNTEAFF.

This chain links TRBV9 with TRBJ2-7, with 7 bases that match TRBD1. Germline V gene lookup returns CDR1 SGDLS and CDR2 YYNGEE. V was clipped by 5 bases and J by 6 bases; unmatched bases: 11. The CDR3 has 14 amino acids. The CDR3 spells CASSIAPDRAEQYF. As DNA, the CDR3 is TGTGCCAGCAGTATAGCCCCCGACAGGGCCGAGCAGTACTTC. The full variable domain, its missing parts supplied by reference TRBV9 and TRBJ2-7, is DSGVTQTPKHLITATGQRVTLRCSPRSGDLSVYWYQQSLDQGLQFLIQYYNGEERAKGNILERFSAQQFPDLHSELNLSSLELGDSALYFCASSIAPDRAEQYFGPGTRLTVT.

The rearrangement joins TRBV29-1 to TRBJ2-7; 9 bases fit TRBD2. The V and J ends lost 4 bases and 6 bases, in that order; junction bases with no gene match: 16. Germline V gene sequence: CDR1 SQVTM, CDR2 ANQGSEA. The CDR3 length is 16 residues. The CDR3 is CSVGGGGSGSYGEQYF. CDR3 bases: TGCAGCGTTGGCGGAGGGGGTAGCGGGAGTTATGGCGAGCAGTACTTC.

The chain is built from TRBV9 and TRBJ2-7, with D perhaps TRBD1 (6 bases). V was pared by 3 bases and J by 2 bases, with 9 bases between. Germline CDR1 and CDR2: SGDLS and YYNGEE. There are 13 residues in the CDR3. CDR3 sequence reads: CASSAQGAYEQYF. CDR3 sequence (DNA): TGTGCCAGCAGCGCACAGGGAGCCTACGAGCAGTACTTC.

This chain joins TRBV5-5 and TRBJ2-7; D might be TRBD1 or TRBD2, each matching 5 bases. Looked up from germline, CDR1 is SGHKS and CDR2 is YYEKEE (reference sequence). With 2 bases removed from V and 7 bases from J, the gap between germline ends came to 10 bases. The CDR3 sequence is 12 residues long. The CDR3 loop reads CASSFIWGEQYF. DNA for the CDR3: TGTGCCAGCAGCTTTATCTGGGGGGAGCAGTACTTC.

This clone was detected once. The chain recombines TRBV9 with TRBJ2-3; 8 bases match TRBD2. This CDR3 comprises 15 residues. CDR1 is SGDLS and CDR2 is YYNGEE in the germline V gene. The V and J ends lost 9 bases and 2 bases, in that order; junction bases with no gene match: 11. The CDR3 DNA reads TGTGCCACTAATACTTACGGGGGGGACACAGATACGCAGTATTTT. It is translated as CATNTYGGDTDTQYF.

V is TRBV4-2 and J is TRBJ2-1; 10 bases line up with TRBD2. V dropped 0 bases and J dropped 4; count of bases not matched to a gene: 9. Per germline, CDR1 LGHNA and CDR2 YNFKEQ. This CDR3 is built from 18 residues. CDR3 DNA sequence: TGTGCCAGCAGCCAAGAGACAATGACTAGCGGGCGATACAATGAGCAGTTCTTC. Its protein is CASSQETMTSGRYNEQFF.

V gene TRBV27 combines with J gene TRBJ2-2; no clear D gene. Trimming took 4 bases from V and 1 from J, leaving 10 bases between them. CDR3 length: 15 amino acids. Germline loops: CDR1 MNHEY, CDR2 SMNVEV (reference sequence). The CDR3 DNA sequence: TGTGCCAGCAGTTCTCGCGGCATGAACACCGGGGAGCTGTTTTTT. As protein: CASSSRGMNTGELFF.

The rearrangement joins TRBV29-1 to TRBJ1-5, with D perhaps TRBD1 (5 bases). Trimming left V 4 bases short and J 9 bases short, with 16 bases between. From germline, CDR1 is SQVTM and CDR2 ANQGSEA. The CDR3 has 13 amino acids. This CDR3 reads CSVVIPHGGPQHF. The CDR3 DNA is TGCAGCGTTGTGATTCCCCACGGGGGGCCCCAGCATTTT.

In this sample, this clone turned up a few times. The V gene is TRBV7-9, the J gene TRBJ2-7; the D is unclear. V was shortened by 3 bases and J by 3 bases, with 6 bases between the two germline ends. Germline-derived CDR1 and CDR2 are SEHNR and FQNEAQ (reference sequence). The CDR3 extends over 12 amino acids. The CDR3 sequence is CASSFNGYEQYF. As DNA, the CDR3 is TGTGCCAGCAGCTTTAATGGCTACGAGCAGTACTTC.

This clone was found once. The chain combines TRBV9 with TRBJ2-7; D unclear. This CDR3 has 14 residues. V was shortened by 0 bases and J by 2 bases, with 9 bases between the two germline ends. Germline values: CDR1 SGDLS, CDR2 YYNGEE. In DNA form, the CDR3 reads TGTGCCAGCAGCGTAGATCATAGGCCCTACGAGCAGTACTTC. It codes for CASSVDHRPYEQYF.

The chain joins TRBV6-5 to TRBJ2-1; no clear D gene. Germline CDR1 and CDR2: MNHEY and SVGAGI. The CDR3 is 11 amino acids. Trimming pared 7 bases from V and 6 bases from J, leaving 7 bases between. CDR3 nucleotides: TGTGCCAGCAATCGTGGCAATGAGCAGTTCTTC. Encoded protein: CASNRGNEQFF.

The chain is built from TRBV7-9 and TRBJ1-2; tentative D call: TRBD1 (6 bases). The CDR3 consists of 13 residues. CDR1 is SEHNR, CDR2 FQNEAQ, per germline (reference sequence). Trimming took off 1 base at V and 7 bases at J, with 10 bases between the two ends. In DNA, the CDR3 is TGTGCCAGCAGCTTAGGGGACAAGGGTGGCTACACCTTC. It codes for CASSLGDKGGYTF.

V is TRBV18 and J is TRBJ1-4, with TRBD1 matching 7 bases. Germline V gene lookup returns CDR1 KGHSH and CDR2 LQKENI. The CDR3 totals 17 residues. Germline trimming cut 3 bases from V and 3 bases from J; bases unmatched to any gene: 10. The DNA of the CDR3 is TGTGCCAGCTCACCTATTAGTAACAGGGGACCTAATGAAAAACTGTTTTTT. This codes for CASSPISNRGPNEKLFF.

The chain joins TRBV21-1 to TRBJ1-1; the table's D call of TRBD1 was not tested on the DNA. TRBV21-1 is an annotated pseudogene. CDR3 length: 12 residues. CDR3 amino acids: CASKEAGTEAFF. The DNA of the CDR3 is TGTGCCAGCAAAGAAGCCGGGACAGAAGCTTTCTTT.

The chain joins TRBV11-2 to TRBJ2-5, with no clear D. This CDR3 is built from 13 residues. V was clipped by 4 bases and J by 4 bases, with 10 bases between them. CDR1 and CDR2 from the germline V gene are SGHAT and FQNNGV. The CDR3 is CASSSLGLETQYF. The CDR3 nucleotides are TGTGCCAGCAGCTCCCTAGGTCTAGAGACCCAGTACTTC.

The chain carries TRBV5-6 and TRBJ2-3, with D unclear. CDR1 and CDR2 from the germline V gene are SGHDT and YYEEEE. The CDR3 has 12 residues. V shed 0 bases and J shed 6 bases, with 5 bases lying between them. The CDR3, as DNA: TGTGCCAGCAGCTTGGCCTACGATACGCAGTATTTT. Protein: CASSLAYDTQYF.

J is TRBJ2-4 and V is TRBV5-4, with TRBD2 as a possible D gene (6 bases). Trimming pared 3 bases from V and 8 bases from J, leaving 15 bases between. The CDR3 runs 14 residues. The germline CDR1 and CDR2 sequences are SGHNT and YYREEE (reference sequence). CDR3 coding DNA: TGTGCCAGCAGCTACCGGGACGGAGGGGACATTCAGTACTTC. It is translated as CASSYRDGGDIQYF.

The chain has TRBV4-1 and TRBJ1-4; the match to TRBD1 covers 7 bases. Trimming at V came to 3 bases and at J to 3 bases, leaving 4 bases not matched to a gene. CDR3 length equals 15 residues. Germline V lookup: CDR1 MGHRA, CDR2 YSYEKL. CDR3: CASSQTGLANEKLFF. CDR3 DNA: TGCGCCAGCAGCCAGACAGGGCTGGCTAATGAAAAACTGTTTTTT.

This clone occurred a few times. The chain is built from TRBV11-2 and TRBJ1-1; D not certain. V dropped 5 bases and J dropped 6 bases, with 10 bases sitting between them. Germline lookup yields CDR1 SGHAT and CDR2 FQNNGV. The CDR3 sequence is 12 residues long. The CDR3 bases are TGTGCCAGCAGCCCCGGTCAGTCTGAAGCTTTCTTT. Its translation is CASSPGQSEAFF. Full variable domain (outside the CDR3, taken from reference TRBV11-2 and TRBJ1-1): EAGVAQSPRYKIIEKRQSVAFWCNPISGHATLYWYQQILGQGPKLLIQFQNNGVVDDSQLPKDRFSAERLKGVDSTLKIQPAKLEDSAVYLCASSPGQSEAFFGQGTRLTVV.

This sequence joins TRBV4-1 and TRBJ2-1; D gene uncertain. Germline V gives CDR1 MGHRA, CDR2 YSYEKL. Trimming cost V 0 bases and J 4 bases, with 7 bases left between them. The CDR3 length is 14 residues. CDR3 sequence: CASSQDRDYNEQFF. Here the CDR3 DNA reads TGCGCCAGCAGCCAAGACCGAGATTACAATGAGCAGTTCTTC.

The chain joins TRBV7-9 to TRBJ2-1, with TRBD2 as a possible D gene (5 bases). The CDR3 has 14 amino acids. Germline assignment: CDR1 SEHNR and CDR2 FQNEAQ (reference sequence). The V end was cut by 5 bases, the J end by 4 bases, with 12 bases between. Here the CDR3 reads CASSPTTGYNEQFF. The CDR3 DNA sequence: TGTGCCAGCAGCCCGACTACGGGGTACAATGAGCAGTTCTTC.

The rearrangement uses TRBV28 and TRBJ1-4, with a weak D call TRBD1 (6 bases). Germline V lookup: CDR1 MDHEN, CDR2 SYDVKM. This CDR3 spans 15 amino acids. Deletions cut 6 bases from V and 3 bases from J, with 14 bases between. The CDR3 coding sequence is TGTGCCAGCAGCTATGGGCGGGGGCCTAATGAAAAACTGTTTTTT. Translation gives CASSYGRGPNEKLFF.

The sample holds one count of this clone. J is TRBJ2-7 and V is TRBV7-8; 8 bases match TRBD2. Germline V gives CDR1 SGHVS, CDR2 FQNEAQ. This CDR3 has 16 amino acids. The ends lost 5 bases at V and 6 bases at J; junction bases unmatched: 15. CDR3 coding DNA: TGTGCCAGCAGCACCCACTCCGGGACTAGACTATTCGAGCAGTACTTC. It specifies CASSTHSGTRLFEQYF.

The rearrangement uses TRBV5-1 and TRBJ1-2; D might be TRBD1 (5 bases). The germline V and J ends were trimmed by 0 bases and 5 bases, with 5 bases remaining between them. The CDR3 length is 12 residues. CDR1 SGHRS and CDR2 YFSETQ come from the germline V gene. CDR3 sequence: CASSLGQYGYTF. The CDR3, as DNA: TGCGCCAGCAGCTTGGGACAGTATGGCTACACCTTC.

The genes are TRBV5-4 and TRBJ2-5, with D perhaps matching TRBD1 (6 bases). CDR1 SGHNT and CDR2 YYREEE come from the germline V gene (reference sequence). Trimming removed 4 bases at V and 2 bases at J, with 15 bases between. CDR3 length: 15 amino acids. The chain's CDR3 is CASSLAWGRQETQYF. The CDR3, as DNA: TGTGCCAGCAGCCTCGCTTGGGGGCGGCAAGAGACCCAGTACTTC. The full variable domain, in which reference TRBV5-4 and TRBJ2-5 provide the parts outside the CDR3, is ETGVTQSPTHLIKTRGQQVTLRCSSQSGHNTVSWYQQALGQGPQFIFQYYREEENGRGNFPPRFSGLQFPNYSSELNVNALELDDSALYLCASSLAWGRQETQYFGPGTRLLVL.

A few counts support this clone. V gene TRBV6-5 combines with J gene TRBJ1-2; TRBD1 is a possible D gene (5 bases). CDR3 length: 14 amino acids. Trimming took off 5 bases at V and 4 bases at J, with 14 bases between the two ends. The germline CDR1 and CDR2 sequences are MNHEY and SVGAGI. This chain's CDR3 is CASSQLGESYGYTF. In nucleotides, the CDR3 is TGTGCCAGCAGTCAGCTAGGGGAATCCTATGGCTACACCTTC.

The chain links TRBV23-1 to TRBJ1-5; 7 bases map to TRBD1. TRBV23-1 has ORF status, its function being uncertain. The V segment lost 5 bases and the J segment 4 bases; nucleotides outside the gene matches: 29. The CDR3 spans 22 residues. CDR3 sequence (DNA): TGCGCCAGCAGTGAAAAAGGGGGCCACACCGGGGCCCTAACACTGAAGAATCAGCCCCAGCATTTT. It encodes CASSEKGGHTGALTLKNQPQHF.

CDR3 DNA: TGTGCCAGTAGTACCCAAGCAGGGTTCGGGGCCTCTGGCTACACCTTC. This translates into CASSTQAGFGASGYTF. The chain couples TRBV19 to TRBJ1-2; TRBD1 is a possible D gene (5 bases). CDR1 and CDR2 from the germline V gene are LNHDA and SQIVND (reference sequence). The CDR3 is 16 amino acids. The V end was cut by 4 bases, the J end by 7 bases, with 22 bases between.